A single sample is the source of the 30 T cell receptor beta chains below, sequenced in a study of cytomegalovirus exposure and HLA in healthy donors. PCR amplification relied on 60 Vbeta primers (plus 13 Jbeta primers). Only in-frame clones appear in the TCRdb table, and some are missing; sequencing was by immunoSEQ multiplex PCR. The table records 100,000 to 150,000 clones, about two thirds of them present only once. Sequencing input: PBMCs. The receptors were sampled from a man aged 55 to 70 in good health and CMV-seropositive.

Of note for this clone: A read error may account for a junction end that differs from germline. The chain combines TRBV7-7 with TRBJ2-5, with a possible D match to TRBD1 (6 bases). The CDR3 length is 14 residues. The V gene's germline CDR1 is SSHAT and CDR2 FNYEAQ (reference sequence). CDR3 coding DNA: TGTGCTAGCAGCCCACAGGGACCCCAAGAGACCCAGTACTTC. It encodes CASSPQGPQETQYF.

The chain couples TRBV6-6 to TRBJ2-7; TRBD1 aligns across 11 bases. The J segment lost 2 bases and the V segment lost 7 bases, leaving 7 bases of the junction unmatched. The CDR3 covers 15 residues. Germline CDR1 is MNHNY and CDR2 is SVGAGI (reference sequence). CDR3 sequence reads: CASNRPGQGAYEQYF. CDR3 DNA: TGTGCCAGCAACCGGCCGGGACAGGGGGCCTACGAGCAGTACTTC.

V gene TRBV19 combines with J gene TRBJ2-5; 9 bases map to TRBD2. Germline V gene lookup returns CDR1 LNHDA and CDR2 SQIVND (reference sequence). V was clipped by 4 bases and J by 0 bases; unmatched bases: 3. The CDR3 contains 15 residues. The DNA for the CDR3 is TGTGCCAGTAGTAAGGGACTAGCCAACCAAGAGACCCAGTACTTC. Protein product: CASSKGLANQETQYF.

This chain uses TRBV5-1 with TRBJ2-7; 7 nucleotides match TRBD1. The V segment lost 5 bases and the J segment 7 bases; nucleotides outside the gene matches: 12. The germline CDR1 and CDR2 sequences are SGHRS and YFSETQ. The CDR3 is made up of 14 amino acids. The CDR3 here is CASRPRQGMGEQYF. CDR3 bases: TGCGCCAGCAGACCTAGACAGGGTATGGGAGAGCAGTACTTC.

Details on this clone: This is likely a read error, given that the CDR3 carries no conserved phenylalanine or tryptophan at its end. The chain employs TRBV28 and TRBJ1-1; no clear D gene. This CDR3 is built from 15 residues. Germline V lookup: CDR1 MDHEN, CDR2 SYDVKM. V was shortened by 1 base and J by 0 bases, with 9 bases between the two germline ends. The CDR3 loop is CASSLSLGVNTEAFS. CDR3 DNA: TGTGCCAGCAGTTTATCCTTAGGAGTGAACACTGAAGCTTTCTCT.

This clone appeared a few times. The gene calls are TRBV7-3 and TRBJ1-6, with 9 bases matching TRBD1. Losses at the gene ends were 6 bases for V and 0 bases for J; bases not matched to a gene: 9. The CDR3 spans 18 residues. The germline CDR1 and CDR2 sequences are SGHTA and FQGTGA. The CDR3 here is CASSGTGPEGSYNSPLHF. The CDR3 bases are TGTGCCAGCAGTGGGACAGGGCCAGAAGGCTCCTATAATTCACCCCTCCACTTT.

The chain combines TRBV28 with TRBJ1-2; unclear D gene. The CDR3 length is 14 residues. From germline, CDR1 is MDHEN and CDR2 SYDVKM. The V end lost 3 bases, the J end lost 6 bases, and 14 bases lay between the germline ends. This chain's CDR3 is CASSFATVRDGYTF. The CDR3 region has the DNA TGTGCCAGCAGTTTCGCGACCGTGAGGGATGGCTACACCTTC.

A few counts support this clone. The J gene is TRBJ1-6, the V gene TRBV7-9; 7 bases align to TRBD1. This CDR3 contains 15 residues. The V gene's germline CDR1 is SEHNR and CDR2 FQNEAQ (reference sequence). J lost 8 bases, V lost 1 base, and 5 bases had no gene match. This CDR3 reads CASSLEGAGDSPLHF. CDR3 in DNA: TGTGCCAGCAGCTTAGAGGGGGCTGGGGATTCACCCCTCCACTTT.

The V gene is TRBV4-1, the J gene TRBJ2-3, with 7 bases that match TRBD1. V was clipped by 0 bases and J by 6 bases; unmatched bases: 12. The CDR3 contains 17 residues. CDR1 MGHRA and CDR2 YSYEKL come from the germline V gene. CDR3 region: CASSQDRRSGGWDTQYF. For the CDR3, the DNA is TGCGCCAGCAGCCAAGATCGAAGGTCAGGGGGTTGGGATACGCAGTATTTT.

V usage is TRBV28 and J usage is TRBJ1-1; D call uncertain. V lost 7 bases and J lost 4, with 13 bases in between. This CDR3 region has 13 residues. CDR1 and CDR2 (germline): MDHEN, SYDVKM. The CDR3 sequence: CASNPESITEAFF. As DNA, the CDR3 is TGTGCCAGCAACCCCGAGAGCATCACTGAAGCTTTCTTT.

V and J are TRBV2 and TRBJ2-6, with a weak D call TRBD1 (6 bases). This CDR3 is 15 amino acids long. CDR1 and CDR2 (germline): SNHLY, FYNNEI. The V and J ends lost 6 bases and 2 bases respectively, with 11 bases between them. CDR3 bases: TGTGCCAGCAGCGGACAGTTTCCTGGGGCCAACGTCCTGACTTTC. Translation gives CASSGQFPGANVLTF.

V usage is TRBV10-1 and J usage is TRBJ1-3, with D possibly matching TRBD1 (5 bases). Germline V gene sequence: CDR1 WNHNN, CDR2 SYGVQD (reference sequence). Between the trimmed V and J ends, which lost 5 bases and 3 bases, there was a span of 11 bases. The CDR3 contains 14 residues. For the CDR3, the DNA is TGCGCCAGCAGTAATTCCAGGGATGGAAACACCATATATTTT. Protein product: CASSNSRDGNTIYF.

Concerning this clone itself: Other DNA sequences from this sample encode an identical CDR3 as well. The chain is built from TRBV19 and TRBJ1-1, with D possibly matching TRBD1 (6 bases). CDR1 and CDR2 (germline): LNHDA, SQIVND (reference sequence). The V end lost 3 bases, the J end lost 5 bases, and 10 bases lay between the germline ends. The CDR3 sequence is 13 residues long. CDR3 in amino acids: CASSIRGSTEAFF. The CDR3 region has the DNA TGTGCCAGTAGTATCAGGGGAAGTACTGAAGCTTTCTTT.

The J gene is TRBJ2-3, the V gene TRBV30; possibly TRBD1 for D (5 bases). Trimming cost V 8 bases and J 0 bases, with 18 bases left between them. The germline CDR1 and CDR2 sequences are GTSNPN and SVGIG (reference sequence). This CDR3 region has 15 residues. The CDR3 DNA follows: TGTGCCGCCGAATTCAGGGTATTTAGCACAGATACGCAGTATTTT. This encodes CAAEFRVFSTDTQYF.

The chain links TRBV5-1 to TRBJ2-2; D is undetermined. This CDR3 is built from 16 residues. Trimming shortened V by 6 bases and J by 0 bases, and 15 bases separated the two germline ends. Germline-derived CDR1 and CDR2 are SGHRS and YFSETQ. The CDR3: CASMSTEISNTGELFF. CDR3 nucleotide sequence: TGCGCCAGCATGAGTACCGAGATATCGAACACCGGGGAGCTGTTTTTT. The complete variable domain, with remaining parts taken from reference TRBV5-1 and TRBJ2-2, reads KAGVTQTPRYLIKTRGQQVTLSCSPISGHRSVSWYQQTPGQGLQFLFEYFSETQRNKGNFPGRFSGRQFSNSRSEMNVSTLELGDSALYLCASMSTEISNTGELFFGEGSRLTVL.

V gene TRBV7-3 combines with J gene TRBJ1-3; no clear D. The V gene lost 5 bases and the J gene lost 0 bases, with 14 bases spanning the gap. The CDR3 sequence is 16 residues long. Per germline, CDR1 SGHTA and CDR2 FQGTGA. CDR3 amino acids: CASSEGSSNSGNTIYF. CDR3 DNA sequence: TGTGCCAGCAGCGAAGGGAGCAGTAACTCTGGAAACACCATATATTTT.

This chain connects TRBV11-1 to TRBJ1-1; D gene ambiguous. Germline values: CDR1 SGHAT, CDR2 FQDESV (reference sequence). The CDR3 sequence is 13 residues long. V lost 6 bases and J lost 10, with 18 bases in between. The CDR3 bases are TGTGCCAGCAGTTCTACGGGTGCTGGAGGAGCTTTCTTT. This sequence encodes CASSSTGAGGAFF.

The chain is built from TRBV30 and TRBJ2-2; TRBD2 is a possible D gene (5 bases). With 3 bases removed from V and 0 bases from J, the gap between germline ends came to 11 bases. Germline V gene lookup returns CDR1 GTSNPN and CDR2 SVGIG (reference sequence). The CDR3 is 15 amino acids. The DNA of the CDR3 is TGTGCCTGGAGGGCCGGGATGGCGAACACCGGGGAGCTGTTTTTT. Amino acid sequence: CAWRAGMANTGELFF. The full variable domain, rest sourced from reference TRBV30 and TRBJ2-2, is SQTIHQWPATLVQPVGSPLSLECTVEGTSNPNLYWYRQAAGRGLQLLFYSVGIGQISSEVPQNLSASRPQDRQFILSSKKLLLSDSGFYLCAWRAGMANTGELFFGEGSRLTVL.

The rearrangement joins TRBV6-1 to TRBJ2-6; D is perhaps TRBD1 (5 bases). V was pared by 4 bases and J by 0 bases, with 13 bases between. This CDR3 has 17 amino acids. Germline values: CDR1 MNHNS, CDR2 SASEGT. Here the CDR3 DNA reads TGTGCCAGCAGTGTCGAGGACACTCTCTCTGGGGCCAACGTCCTGACTTTC. This codes for CASSVEDTLSGANVLTF.

J is TRBJ1-4 and V is TRBV28; 10 bases are shared with TRBD1. CDR3 length: 16 residues. Germline V gene lookup returns CDR1 MDHEN and CDR2 SYDVKM. J was trimmed by 8 bases and V by 3 bases; bases with no gene match: 9. CDR3 nucleotides: TGTGCCAGCAGTTTTACCGGGACAGGGGTAGGAGAAAAACTGTTTTTT. Its translation is CASSFTGTGVGEKLFF.

The chain combines TRBV18 with TRBJ1-2; 9 nucleotides match TRBD1. The trim removed 3 bases at V and 7 bases at J, leaving 12 bases unmatched. This CDR3 has 16 residues. Germline-derived CDR1 and CDR2 are KGHSH and LQKENI. CDR3 nucleotide sequence: TGTGCCAGCTCACCGCCCCCGGGACAGGGTTACGGTGGCTACACCTTC. Protein: CASSPPPGQGYGGYTF.

This clone was recorded only once. This chain links TRBV9 with TRBJ2-2; a weak D match, TRBD2 (6 bases). The CDR3 has 14 residues. Germline values: CDR1 SGDLS, CDR2 YYNGEE. V dropped 1 base and J dropped 7 bases, with 11 bases sitting between them. The CDR3 loop is CASSVKSEGGELFF. CDR3 DNA sequence: TGTGCCAGCAGCGTAAAGTCGGAGGGCGGGGAGCTGTTTTTT.

The CDR3, as DNA: TGCGCCAGCAGCTTGTCGTCCCCGGGATTGAACTATGGCTACACCTTC. As protein: CASSLSSPGLNYGYTF. This chain connects TRBV5-1 to TRBJ1-2; D is ambiguous. Trimming removed 1 base from V and 2 bases from J, with 15 bases in between. Germline values: CDR1 SGHRS, CDR2 YFSETQ. CDR3 length: 16 residues. Variable domain in full (rest from reference TRBV5-1 and TRBJ1-2): KAGVTQTPRYLIKTRGQQVTLSCSPISGHRSVSWYQQTPGQGLQFLFEYFSETQRNKGNFPGRFSGRQFSNSRSEMNVSTLELGDSALYLCASSLSSPGLNYGYTFGSGTRLTVV.

This sequence joins TRBV5-1 and TRBJ1-4; 11 nucleotides agree with TRBD1. The CDR3 spans 18 residues. Germline values: CDR1 SGHRS, CDR2 YFSETQ. Trimming removed 3 bases from V and 6 bases from J; junction bases left unmatched: 13. The CDR3 protein is CASSSWTGGAGVDEKLFF. DNA for the CDR3: TGCGCCAGCAGCTCCTGGACAGGGGGCGCCGGGGTGGATGAAAAACTGTTTTTT.

The chain links TRBV5-1 to TRBJ2-1; 7 positions match TRBD1. CDR3 length: 14 amino acids. Germline V CDR1 and CDR2: SGHRS, YFSETQ. V gave up 5 bases and J gave up 8 bases; unmatched junction bases: 10. CDR3 nucleotides: TGCGCCAGCAGTTGGGGCAGGGGGATGGATGAGCAGTTCTTC. Protein: CASSWGRGMDEQFF.

The genes are TRBV9 and TRBJ2-2; 8 bases match TRBD1. Germline V gene data show CDR1 as SGDLS and CDR2 as YYNGEE. The CDR3 is made up of 16 amino acids. After removal of 3 bases from V and 2 bases from J, the junction contained 6 bases not matched to a gene. The CDR3 region is CASSARQGINTGELFF. The CDR3, as DNA: TGTGCCAGCAGCGCCCGACAGGGGATAAACACCGGGGAGCTGTTTTTT.

The chain is built from TRBV7-2 and TRBJ1-5; D perhaps matches TRBD1 (6 bases). V gave up 2 bases and J gave up 11 bases, with 13 bases separating them. The germline CDR1 and CDR2 sequences are SGHTA and FQGNSA. The CDR3 extends over 13 amino acids. CDR3 loop: CASSLFGEGAQHF. CDR3 nucleotides: TGTGCCAGCAGCTTATTTGGGGAGGGGGCCCAGCATTTT.

The CDR3 loop reads CASSPRDRGSYEQYF. CDR3 in DNA: TGTGCCAGCAGCCCCCGGGACAGGGGGTCATACGAGCAGTACTTC. This chain connects TRBV13 to TRBJ2-7; 11 bases are shared with TRBD1. Trimming removed 5 bases from V and 4 bases from J; junction bases left unmatched: 7. The CDR3 length is 15 residues. Germline-derived CDR1 and CDR2 are PRHDT and FYEKMQ (reference sequence).

The chain carries TRBV7-8 and TRBJ1-5, with 7 bases aligning to TRBD1. V shed 5 bases, J shed 0 bases, and the junction held 1 base outside the gene matches. CDR1 is SGHVS and CDR2 is FQNEAQ in the germline V gene. The CDR3 length is 14 residues. CDR3 residues: CASSQGGSNQPQHF. CDR3 nucleotide sequence: TGTGCCAGCAGCCAGGGGGGTAGCAATCAGCCCCAGCATTTT.

This chain uses TRBV14 with TRBJ1-6, with 7 bases matching TRBD1. Germline values: CDR1 SGHDN, CDR2 FVKESK. The length of the CDR3 is 13 residues. Trimming cost V 10 bases and J 2 bases; bases outside gene matches: 2. This CDR3 reads CATQGAYNSPLHF. The CDR3 coding sequence is TGTGCCACCCAGGGGGCCTATAATTCACCCCTCCACTTT.